This TCR beta chain was recorded in a study of cytomegalovirus exposure and HLA in healthy donors. The V gene end was trimmed by 2 bases and the J gene end by 7 bases; junction bases not matched to a gene: 5. The V gene's germline CDR1 is SGHDT and CDR2 YYEEEE. The CDR3 consists of 14 residues. PCR used 60 Vbeta primers and 13 Jbeta primers. The table came from immunoSEQ multiplex PCR; TCRdb's copy has only in-frame clones and leaves some out. The sample shows 35,000 to 45,000 clones, roughly 47% of them seen only once. As for this clone: No antigen is known for it.

Notes on the study in general: Several V segments, TRBV6-2 and TRBV6-3 among them, could not be told apart and were dropped.

Sample: PBMCs. This TCR was sampled from a human donor in good health. The rearrangement links TRBV5-6 to TRBJ1-4, with 7 bases aligning to TRBD1. The CDR3 nucleotides are TGTGCCAGCAGCTTTCTCCAGGGGGGTGAAAAACTGTTTTTT. This translates into CASSFLQGGEKLFF.